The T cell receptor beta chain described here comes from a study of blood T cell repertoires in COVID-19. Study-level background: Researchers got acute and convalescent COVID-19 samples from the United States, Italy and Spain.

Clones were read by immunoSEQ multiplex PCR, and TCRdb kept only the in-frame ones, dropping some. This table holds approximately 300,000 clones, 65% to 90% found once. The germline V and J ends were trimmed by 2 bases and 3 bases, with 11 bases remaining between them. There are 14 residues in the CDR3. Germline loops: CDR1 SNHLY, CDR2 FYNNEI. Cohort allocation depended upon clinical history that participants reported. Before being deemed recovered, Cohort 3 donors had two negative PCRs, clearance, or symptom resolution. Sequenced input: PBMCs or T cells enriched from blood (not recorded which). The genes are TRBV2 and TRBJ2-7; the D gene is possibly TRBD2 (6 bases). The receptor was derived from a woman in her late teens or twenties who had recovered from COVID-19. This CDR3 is CASSERRENYEQYF. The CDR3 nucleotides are TGTGCCAGCAGTGAACGGCGGGAAAACTACGAGCAGTACTTC.